These T cell receptor beta chains were read from a single sample in a study of cytomegalovirus exposure and HLA in healthy donors. TCRdb's table, derived via immunoSEQ multiplex PCR, lists solely in-frame clones and lacks some. The sample includes about 140,000 clones, around four fifths of them seen just once. Sequencing was carried out using PBMCs. The receptors stem from a female donor in good health and CMV-seronegative. The CDR3 runs from the conserved cysteine through the conserved F or W. Clone size is stated in some rows and not others, as once, few, many or a class when expanded.

clone_size	v_call	j_call	cdr3_aa
.	TRBV5-6	TRBJ2-1	CASSPWTSGDNEQFF
few	TRBV7-9	TRBJ1-3	CASSFVQGIENTIYF
.	TRBV27	TRBJ2-1	CASSPWTGKAYNEQFF
.	TRBV28	TRBJ1-1	CASSLSGWTRDRRERAFF
.	TRBV27	TRBJ1-6	CASSLYLGASYNSPLHF
once	TRBV19	TRBJ1-5	CASRQDLNQPQHF
.	TRBV27	TRBJ1-2	CASSSLSSGAMRYGYTF
few	TRBV7-2	TRBJ2-5	CASSLGFAGGMWETQYF
few	TRBV7-9	TRBJ2-3	CASSLTRSGVGSTDTQYF
.	TRBV6-1	TRBJ1-4	CASRLGQGWEKLFF
.	TRBV7-3	TRBJ2-2	CASSQGGTGELFF
.	TRBV18	TRBJ1-2	CASSPSRDKFNYGYTF
.	TRBV5-1	TRBJ1-6	CASSLVPQPGNSPLHF
.	TRBV9	TRBJ2-5	CASSVGGGASETQYF
once	TRBV14	TRBJ2-7	CASSQGVLMGGSYEQYF
.	TRBV27	TRBJ2-7	CASSSLRDGYEQYF
once	TRBV28	TRBJ2-1	CASSLTGLGVNEQFF
.	TRBV19	TRBJ2-7	CASSIAALANYEQYF
.	TRBV30	TRBJ2-2	CASSGTGNTGELFF
.	TRBV7-9	TRBJ1-5	CSSSSGNQPQHF